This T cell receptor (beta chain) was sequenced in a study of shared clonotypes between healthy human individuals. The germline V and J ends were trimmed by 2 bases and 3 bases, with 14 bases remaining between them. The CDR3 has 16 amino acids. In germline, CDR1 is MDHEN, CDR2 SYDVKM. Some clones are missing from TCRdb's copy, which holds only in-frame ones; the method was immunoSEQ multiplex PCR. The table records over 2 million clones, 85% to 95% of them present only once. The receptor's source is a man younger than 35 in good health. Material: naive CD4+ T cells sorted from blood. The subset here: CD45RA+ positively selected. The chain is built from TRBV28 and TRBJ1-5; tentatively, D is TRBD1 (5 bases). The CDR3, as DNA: TGTGCCAGCAGTTTAGGTCCGGGACCGAACAATCAGCCCCAGCATTTT. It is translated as CASSLGPGPNNQPQHF.